This record looks at one T cell receptor (beta chain) sequence and its context. Antigen unknown. The conserved closing phenylalanine or tryptophan is absent in this CDR3, likely reflecting a read error. A library of TCRbeta sequences, prepared with unique molecular identifiers, was generated. TCRdb re-called the PCR reads with MiXCR, one entry per CDR3 protein. The repertoire holds about 610,000 distinct CDR3 sequences, with 20% to 30% as singletons. The data are from a study of T-cell reconstitution after alpha-beta-depleted transplantation in children. This CDR3 is built from 15 residues. Germline CDR1 SGHRS, CDR2 YFSETQ. Trimming took off 2 bases at V and 2 bases at J, with 13 bases between the two ends. General observations from the study: For some patients, TCRbeta diversity was high at day 60 because of recipient T cells and thymic progenitors that survived. T-cell numbers and diversity one year post-transplant derived largely from freshly generated T cells. Several hundred rapidly expanded clones from non-depleted graft cells reportedly supplied alpha-beta T cells about two months post-transplant.

The clonotype was recovered from a boy in the first two years of life with Wiskott-Aldrich syndrome, due to receive a stem cell transplant. The gene calls are TRBV5-1 and TRBJ2-5; D may be TRBD1 (6 bases). The sample consisted of PBMCs, taken before TCRalphabeta/CD19-depleted stem cell transplant. CDR3 sequence (DNA): TGCGCCAGCAGCTTCACAGGGAGTCGGCAAGAGACCCAGTACTTG. Its protein product is CASSFTGSRQETQYL.